The 30 T cell receptor beta chains reported below all come from one sample, sequenced in a study of blood T cells in healthy people across ages. Primed by a sample-barcoded 5' primer and a J-beta primer mix, a second PCR proceeded for about 7 to 12 cycles. TCRdb passed the 5' RACE reads through MiXCR, listing each CDR3 protein once. This table has about 1.1 million distinct CDR3 sequences, roughly two fifths appearing once. The sample comprised blood. Receptor source: a man between 18 and 29 years old in good health.

This clonotype was observed a handful of times. This sequence joins TRBV27 and TRBJ1-4; maybe TRBD1 (6 bases). CDR3 size: 15 residues. CDR1 is MNHEY, CDR2 SMNVEV, per germline (reference sequence). With 2 bases removed from V and 7 bases from J, the gap between germline ends came to 14 bases. The chain's CDR3 is CASSLRGGVGEKLFF. CDR3 coding DNA: TGTGCCAGCAGTTTAAGGGGGGGCGTAGGTGAAAAACTGTTTTTT.

A few counts support this clonotype. The chain recombines TRBV7-2 with TRBJ2-6; D unclear. V shed 5 bases and J shed 1 base, with 9 bases lying between them. The CDR3 runs 15 residues. The germline V gene encodes CDR1 SGHTA and CDR2 FQGNSA. CDR3 protein: CASSRLGSGANVLTF. The CDR3, as DNA: TGTGCCAGCAGCCGCTTAGGATCTGGGGCCAACGTCCTGACTTTC.

This clonotype appeared a few times. The chain recombines TRBV20-1 with TRBJ1-2; possibly TRBD1 for D (5 bases). The CDR3 contains 14 residues. Deletions cut 1 base from V and 4 bases from J, with 13 bases between. Germline CDR1 reads DFQATT; CDR2 reads SNEGSKA (reference sequence). The CDR3 spells CSARAGEPVYGYTF. CDR3 in DNA: TGCAGTGCTAGAGCGGGGGAGCCGGTCTATGGCTACACCTTC.

This clonotype came up a few times. This chain uses TRBV12-3 or TRBV12-4 with TRBJ1-4; the D is unclear. The CDR3 is made up of 13 amino acids. V was pared by 8 bases and J by 5 bases, with 12 bases between. The CDR3 sequence is CASATGRNEKLFF. Written as DNA, the CDR3 is TGTGCCAGCGCCACTGGGAGGAATGAAAAACTGTTTTTT.

The chain uses TRBV20-1 and TRBJ2-3; perhaps D is TRBD1 or TRBD2 (6 bases each). V lost 2 bases, J lost 4 bases, and 16 bases lay in between. Per the germline V gene, CDR1 is DFQATT and CDR2 is SNEGSKA (reference sequence). The CDR3 spans 15 residues. The CDR3 coding sequence is TGCAGTGCTAGAAATCGGGGGACACGAGCAGATACGCAGTATTTT. Translated, it gives CSARNRGTRADTQYF.

The chain has TRBV27 and TRBJ2-1, with D possibly TRBD2 on 6 matching bases. The CDR3 runs to 15 residues. Trimming cost V 3 bases and J 2 bases, with 11 bases left between them. Germline V CDR1 and CDR2: MNHEY, SMNVEV (reference sequence). CDR3 loop: CASSFGGRPYNEQFF. The CDR3, as DNA: TGTGCCAGCAGTTTTGGGGGGAGACCCTACAATGAGCAGTTCTTC.

This clonotype has a handful of counts. This chain links TRBV27 with TRBJ1-6, with D maybe TRBD1 (5 bases). Germline-derived CDR1 and CDR2 are MNHEY and SMNVEV (reference sequence). Deletions cut 8 bases from V and 7 bases from J, with 18 bases between. The CDR3 has 15 amino acids. DNA for the CDR3: TGTGCCAGCGCCAATACCGGGACGGTGAATTCACCCCTCCACTTT. Translating it yields CASANTGTVNSPLHF.

The sample holds a few counts of this clonotype. The chain uses TRBV7-3 and TRBJ2-3, with 7 bases fitting TRBD2. The length of the CDR3 is 16 residues. Losses at the gene ends were 5 bases for V and 0 bases for J; bases not matched to a gene: 8. Germline V lookup: CDR1 SGHTA, CDR2 FQGTGA. The CDR3 DNA follows: TGTGCCAGCAGCCCCTCTAGCGGTCCCAGCACAGATACGCAGTATTTT. As protein: CASSPSSGPSTDTQYF.

This chain joins TRBV30 and TRBJ1-2, with TRBD1 as a possible D gene (5 bases). This CDR3 spans 16 amino acids. With 1 base removed from V and 8 bases from J, the gap between germline ends came to 23 bases. The germline V gene encodes CDR1 GTSNPN and CDR2 SVGIG (reference sequence). In DNA form, the CDR3 reads TGTGCCTGGAGTGCCACCGGGACTAACGGCATTCGGGGCTACACCTTC. This translates into CAWSATGTNGIRGYTF.

In its sample, this clonotype was seen a few times. The chain carries TRBV25-1 and TRBJ2-5, with D perhaps matching TRBD2 (6 bases). In germline, CDR1 is MGHDK, CDR2 SYGVNS. The CDR3 is made up of 15 amino acids. Trimming stripped 7 bases from V and 1 base from J, with 16 bases between. This CDR3 reads CASMRRAGPQETQYF. In DNA form, the CDR3 reads TGTGCCAGCATGCGTCGGGCGGGGCCCCAAGAGACCCAGTACTTC.

This clonotype was found many times. CDR3 loop: CASSFLDEQFF. The CDR3 nucleotides read TGTGCCAGCAGCTTCCTGGATGAGCAGTTCTTC. The V and J genes are TRBV5-6 and TRBJ2-1; no clear D gene. The CDR3 runs to 11 residues. Germline loops: CDR1 SGHDT, CDR2 YYEEEE. Trimming shortened V by 2 bases and J by 8 bases, and 5 bases separated the two germline ends. Full variable domain (outside the CDR3, taken from reference TRBV5-6 and TRBJ2-1): DAGVTQSPTHLIKTRGQQVTLRCSPKSGHDTVSWYQQALGQGPQFIFQYYEEEERQRGNFPDRFSGHQFPNYSSELNVNALLLGDSALYLCASSFLDEQFFGPGTRLTVL.

The chain uses TRBV9 and TRBJ2-1, with D hard to call. The germline gives CDR1 SGDLS, CDR2 YYNGEE. The length of the CDR3 is 14 residues. V gave up 3 bases and J gave up 8 bases, with 15 bases separating them. CDR3 in amino acids: CASSARLGEDEQFF. The CDR3 DNA is TGTGCCAGCAGCGCCCGGCTTGGTGAGGATGAGCAGTTCTTC.

The genes are TRBV12-3 or TRBV12-4 and TRBJ1-2, with D maybe TRBD1 (5 bases). V shed 7 bases and J shed 4 bases, with 13 bases lying between them. This CDR3 contains 13 residues. The CDR3 DNA reads as TGTGCCAGCACCCGGGGGGAGATCTATGGCTACACCTTC. Residues: CASTRGEIYGYTF.

A word on this clonotype: The CDR3 end shows no conserved phenylalanine or tryptophan, and so a read error is likely. The chain recombines TRBV9 with TRBJ2-3; either TRBD1 or TRBD2 may supply D (5 bases each). Trimming left V 4 bases short and J 1 base short, with 13 bases between. Germline-derived CDR1 and CDR2 are SGDLS and YYNGEE. The CDR3 loop spans 15 amino acids. Written as DNA, the CDR3 is TGTGCCAGCAGCCCTCGGGACGGCGGCACAGATACGCAGTATGTT. It specifies CASSPRDGGTDTQYV.

About this clonotype: At one end, the junction sequence differs from germline, possibly due to a read error. V usage is TRBV7-9 and J usage is TRBJ2-1, with D tentatively TRBD1 (8 bases). There are 16 residues in the CDR3. Germline values: CDR1 SEHNR, CDR2 FQNEAQ (reference sequence). CDR3 DNA sequence: TGTACCAGCAGCTATCTCAACAGGGGGGAGGGCGATGAGCAGTTCTTC. It is translated as CTSSYLNRGEGDEQFF.

The chain joins TRBV27 to TRBJ1-1; no clear D. Trimming cost V 5 bases and J 1 base, with 14 bases left between them. The CDR3 length is 15 residues. Germline-derived CDR1 and CDR2 are MNHEY and SMNVEV (reference sequence). The chain's CDR3 is CASSTVGRRNTEAFF. The DNA of the CDR3 is TGTGCCAGCAGTACGGTAGGCAGGCGGAACACTGAAGCTTTCTTT.

This rearrangement joins TRBV27 to TRBJ2-3; D uncertain. The V end was cut by 7 bases, the J end by 0 bases, with 8 bases between. CDR1 and CDR2 (germline): MNHEY, SMNVEV (reference sequence). The CDR3 is made up of 13 amino acids. The CDR3 DNA sequence: TGTGCCAGCAAGACCAGTAGCACAGATACGCAGTATTTT. Translated, it gives CASKTSSTDTQYF.

This clonotype has more than one count but fewer than ten. V usage is TRBV30 and J usage is TRBJ1-2, with D unclear. Germline assignment: CDR1 GTSNPN and CDR2 SVGIG (reference sequence). V gave up 2 bases and J gave up 7 bases, with 17 bases separating them. This CDR3 comprises 14 residues. Written as DNA, the CDR3 is TGTGCCTGGAGTCTTGGAACAGCGGAGATTGGCTACACCTTC. Translation gives CAWSLGTAEIGYTF.

V usage is TRBV14 and J usage is TRBJ1-3, with D perhaps matching TRBD1 (6 bases). Trimming took 0 bases from V and 7 from J, leaving 10 bases between them. Per germline, CDR1 SGHDN and CDR2 FVKESK. This CDR3 is 14 amino acids long. The CDR3 nucleotides are TGTGCCAGCAGCCAAGAGTACAGGGCGAACACCATATATTTT. Its translation is CASSQEYRANTIYF.

The V and J genes are TRBV5-1 and TRBJ1-1, with TRBD1 matching 7 bases. The V and J ends lost 4 bases and 4 bases, in that order; junction bases with no gene match: 4. The CDR3 covers 13 residues. Germline CDR1 is SGHRS and CDR2 is YFSETQ. Written as DNA, the CDR3 is TGCGCCAGCAGCGACAGGGCGAGCACTGAAGCTTTCTTT. Translation gives CASSDRASTEAFF.

This clonotype showed up just a few times. The rearrangement links TRBV4-2 to TRBJ2-5; 7 bases map to TRBD1. The DNA end is more similar to TRBJ2-7, so the J call may be wrong. Per the germline V gene, CDR1 is LGHNA and CDR2 is YNFKEQ. CDR3 length: 17 amino acids. The CDR3, as DNA: TGTGCCAGCAGCCAAGATAGGAGACAGGGCCTAATCTACGAGCAGTACTTC. Translated, it gives CASSQDRRQGLIYEQYF.

This clonotype has just a few counts. The rearrangement links TRBV4-2 to TRBJ2-3; 15 nucleotides match TRBD2. Germline trimming cut 3 bases from V and 6 bases from J; bases unmatched to any gene: 7. This CDR3 has 17 amino acids. CDR1 and CDR2 from the germline V gene are LGHNA and YNFKEQ. This CDR3 is CASSHVGTSGGIDTQYF. CDR3 in DNA: TGTGCCAGCAGCCATGTGGGGACTAGCGGGGGGATTGATACGCAGTATTTT.

This clonotype was seen ten or more times. The gene calls are TRBV7-9 and TRBJ2-3; D not resolved. CDR3 length: 12 residues. The V end lost 5 bases, the J end lost 4 bases, and 7 bases lay between the germline ends. From germline, CDR1 is SEHNR and CDR2 FQNEAQ (reference sequence). The CDR3 loop is CASSPQADTQYF. The CDR3 DNA is TGTGCCAGCAGCCCGCAGGCAGATACGCAGTATTTT.

This chain uses TRBV5-5 with TRBJ2-5; TRBD1 might be the D (5 bases). This CDR3 is 15 amino acids long. Germline V gene lookup returns CDR1 SGHKS and CDR2 YYEKEE (reference sequence). V dropped 0 bases and J dropped 0 bases, with 9 bases sitting between them. The CDR3 nucleotides are TGTGCCAGCAGCTTGGGACAGTGGGACCAAGAGACCCAGTACTTC. Its protein product is CASSLGQWDQETQYF.

The chain recombines TRBV4-2 with TRBJ2-7; D may be TRBD2 (5 bases). The CDR3 is 15 amino acids. Germline V lookup: CDR1 LGHNA, CDR2 YNFKEQ. V was pared by 0 bases and J by 6 bases, with 15 bases between. The CDR3 region has the DNA TGTGCCAGCAGCCAAGAAGGCGGGTACCCAAGCGAGCAGTACTTC. Translation gives CASSQEGGYPSEQYF.

In DNA form, the CDR3 reads TGTGCCAGCAGTGATCGGAACTCAGATACGCAGTATTTT. Translation gives CASSDRNSDTQYF. The chain carries TRBV12-3 or TRBV12-4 and TRBJ2-3; D gene unclear. This CDR3 contains 13 residues. V shed 5 bases and J shed 4 bases, with 10 bases lying between them.

This clonotype was counted once. The chain links TRBV5-1 to TRBJ2-3, with TRBD2 matching over 10 bases. The CDR3 length is 16 residues. Germline loops: CDR1 SGHRS, CDR2 YFSETQ. The V gene end was trimmed by 4 bases and the J gene end by 3 bases; junction bases not matched to a gene: 8. The CDR3 is CASSLEVLAGTDTQYF. The CDR3 DNA reads TGCGCCAGCAGCCTGGAGGTACTAGCGGGGACAGATACGCAGTATTTT.

The chain links TRBV7-9 to TRBJ1-2; D is perhaps TRBD1 (5 bases). Trimming stripped 6 bases from V and 8 bases from J, with 16 bases between. This CDR3 spans 13 amino acids. In germline, CDR1 is SEHNR, CDR2 FQNEAQ (reference sequence). CDR3 coding DNA: TGTGCCAGCAGTTCCGGGGACCGGCGGGGCTACACCTTC. Translating gives CASSSGDRRGYTF.

A few counts support this clonotype. The V gene is TRBV6-6, the J gene TRBJ2-3, with 7 positions matching TRBD2. In germline, CDR1 is MNHNY, CDR2 SVGAGI (reference sequence). V lost 0 bases and J lost 2; bases outside the gene matches: 5. This CDR3 has 16 amino acids. The CDR3 protein is CASSYSSGAFTDTQYF. CDR3 nucleotides: TGTGCCAGCAGTTACTCGAGCGGGGCCTTCACAGATACGCAGTATTTT.

This clonotype was picked up a small number of times. The V gene is TRBV18, the J gene TRBJ1-5, with unresolved D. The CDR3 loop spans 14 amino acids. Trimming stripped 2 bases from V and 0 bases from J, with 5 bases between. The V gene's germline CDR1 is KGHSH and CDR2 LQKENI. The CDR3 is CASSPSDSNQPQHF. For the CDR3, the DNA is TGTGCCAGCTCACCAAGTGATAGCAATCAGCCCCAGCATTTT.